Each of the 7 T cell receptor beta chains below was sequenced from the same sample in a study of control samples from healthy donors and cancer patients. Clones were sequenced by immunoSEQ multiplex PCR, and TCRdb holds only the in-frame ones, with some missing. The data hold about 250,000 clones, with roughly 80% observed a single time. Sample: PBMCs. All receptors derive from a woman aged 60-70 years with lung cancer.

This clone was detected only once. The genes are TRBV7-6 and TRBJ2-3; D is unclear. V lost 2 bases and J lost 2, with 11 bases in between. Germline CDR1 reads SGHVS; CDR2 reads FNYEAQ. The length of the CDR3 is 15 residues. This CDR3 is CASSLSRSSTDTQYF. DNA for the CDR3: TGTGCCAGCAGCTTATCTAGGAGCTCCACAGATACGCAGTATTTT.

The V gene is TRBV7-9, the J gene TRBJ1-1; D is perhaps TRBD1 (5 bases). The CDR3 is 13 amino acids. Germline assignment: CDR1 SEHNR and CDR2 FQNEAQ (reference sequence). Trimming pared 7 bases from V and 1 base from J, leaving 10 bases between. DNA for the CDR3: TGTGCCAGCAACTGGGACGGGAACACTGAAGCTTTCTTT. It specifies CASNWDGNTEAFF. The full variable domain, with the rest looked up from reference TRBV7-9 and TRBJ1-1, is DTGVSQNPRHKITKRGQNVTFRCDPISEHNRLYWYRQTLGQGPEFLTYFQNEAQLEKSRLLSDRFSAERPKGSFSTLEIQRTEQGDSAMYLCASNWDGNTEAFFGQGTRLTVV.

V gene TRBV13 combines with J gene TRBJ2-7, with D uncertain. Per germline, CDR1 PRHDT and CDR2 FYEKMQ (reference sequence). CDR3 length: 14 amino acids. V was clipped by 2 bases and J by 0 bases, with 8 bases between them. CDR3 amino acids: CASSLTGTSYEQYF. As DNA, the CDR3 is TGTGCCAGCAGCTTAACGGGCACCTCCTACGAGCAGTACTTC.

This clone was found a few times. The CDR3 spells CASSPPSLADTQYF. DNA for the CDR3: TGTGCCAGCTCACCACCGAGTTTGGCAGATACGCAGTATTTT. The gene calls are TRBV18 and TRBJ2-3, with D unresolved. The CDR3 has 14 residues. Trimming removed 0 bases from V and 4 bases from J, with 8 bases in between. Germline CDR1 is KGHSH and CDR2 is LQKENI.

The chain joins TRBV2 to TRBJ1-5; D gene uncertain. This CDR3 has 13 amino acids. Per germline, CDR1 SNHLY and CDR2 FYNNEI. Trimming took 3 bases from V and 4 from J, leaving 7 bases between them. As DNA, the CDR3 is TGTGCCAGCAGTGACGAATCGAATCAGCCCCAGCATTTT. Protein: CASSDESNQPQHF.

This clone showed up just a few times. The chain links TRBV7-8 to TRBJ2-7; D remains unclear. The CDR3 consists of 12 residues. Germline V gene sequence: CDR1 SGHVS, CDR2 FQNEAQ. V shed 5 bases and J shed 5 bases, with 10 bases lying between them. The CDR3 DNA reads TGTGCCAGCAGCCCGCAATTCAACGAGCAGTACTTC. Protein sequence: CASSPQFNEQYF.

Here the CDR3 DNA reads TGTGCCAGCACCCAGACGGGGGCGAGCACAGATACGCAGTATTTT. This sequence encodes CASTQTGASTDTQYF. The rearrangement uses TRBV2 and TRBJ2-3; either TRBD1 or TRBD2 may supply D (6 bases each). CDR3 length equals 15 residues. Germline values: CDR1 SNHLY, CDR2 FYNNEI. Trimming shortened V by 7 bases and J by 0 bases, and 14 bases separated the two germline ends.